A selection of T cell receptor beta chains follows, all from one sample in a study of blood T cells in healthy people across ages. TCRdb itself ran the 5' RACE reads through MiXCR, one entry per CDR3 protein. The sample has about 800,000 distinct CDR3 sequences, 25% seen once. In addition, the sample was reused for a study of T cells of mothers and their children.

Input material: blood. These receptors all stem from a boy younger than 18 in good health. CDR3s include the opening cysteine and the closing phenylalanine or tryptophan. A D gene is named only where the DNA matches it firmly. Expanded clones are given a class, and other clones once, few, many or no size at all.

J: TRBJ2-1; D: -; size: few; length: 14; V: TRBV7-3; CDR3: CASSLSKMGNEQFF; DNA: TGTGCCAGCAGCTTAAGCAAAATGGGCAATGAGCAGTTCTTC
J: TRBJ2-1; D: -; size: few; length: 15; V: TRBV3-1; CDR3: CASSQEGGGYNEQFF; DNA: TGTGCCAGCAGCCAAGAGGGGGGCGGGTACAATGAGCAGTTCTTC
J: TRBJ2-1; D: TRBD2; size: many; length: 19; V: TRBV6-2/TRBV6-3; CDR3: CASSYSGLAGGSSYNEQFF; DNA: TGTGCCAGCAGTTACTCGGGACTAGCGGGGGGGAGCTCCTACAATGAGCAGTTCTTC
J: TRBJ2-1; D: -; size: -; length: 14; V: TRBV2; CDR3: CASGGKLSYNEQFF; DNA: TGTGCCAGCGGCGGGAAACTCTCCTACAATGAGCAGTTCTTC
J: TRBJ2-1; D: -; size: -; length: 16; V: TRBV4-3; CDR3: CASSQGGPSSYNEQFF; DNA: TGCGCCAGCAGCCAAGGGGGGCCGAGCTCCTACAATGAGCAGTTCTTC
J: TRBJ1-4; D: TRBD1; size: few; length: 17; V: TRBV6-1; CDR3: CASRRSGTVGTNEKLFF; DNA: TGTGCCAGCAGGCGATCCGGGACAGTCGGAACTAATGAAAAACTGTTTTTT
J: TRBJ2-7; D: -; size: -; length: 14; V: TRBV11-1; CDR3: CASSSQGRSYEQYF; DNA: TGTGCCAGCAGCTCCCAAGGACGGTCCTACGAGCAGTACTTC
J: TRBJ1-1; D: TRBD1; size: -; length: 16; V: TRBV9; CDR3: CASSVGTGGAYTEAFF; DNA: TGTGCCAGCAGCGTAGGGACAGGGGGCGCGTACACTGAAGCTTTCTTT
J: TRBJ2-5; D: TRBD2; size: many; length: 15; V: TRBV7-8; CDR3: CASSFRTSGLETQYF; DNA: TGTGCCAGCAGCTTTAGGACTAGCGGTCTTGAGACCCAGTACTTC
J: TRBJ2-1; D: -; size: -; length: 12; V: TRBV29-1; CDR3: CSVEGLVNEQFF; DNA: TGCAGCGTTGAAGGGCTAGTCAATGAGCAGTTCTTC
J: TRBJ2-7; D: TRBD2; size: many; length: 14; V: TRBV7-9; CDR3: CASSTGTRPYEQYF; DNA: TGTGCCAGCAGCACCGGGACTAGACCCTACGAGCAGTACTTC
J: TRBJ1-5; D: TRBD1; size: few; length: 14; V: TRBV4-3; CDR3: CASSQGQVDQPQHF; DNA: TGCGCCAGCAGCCAGGGACAGGTCGATCAGCCCCAGCATTTT
J: TRBJ2-5; D: -; size: -; length: 15; V: TRBV2; CDR3: CASRGLGSSQETQYF; DNA: TGTGCCAGCAGGGGATTAGGCAGCTCACAAGAGACCCAGTACTTC
J: TRBJ2-5; D: TRBD1; size: -; length: 16; V: TRBV4-1; CDR3: CASSQETGGDQETQYF; DNA: TGCGCCAGCAGCCAGGAGACAGGGGGCGACCAAGAGACCCAGTACTTC
J: TRBJ1-5; D: -; size: once; length: 12; V: TRBV6-2/TRBV6-3; CDR3: CASMEGRQPQHF; DNA: TGTGCCAGCATGGAGGGCCGGCAGCCCCAGCATTTT
J: TRBJ2-3; D: -; size: -; length: 15; V: TRBV28; CDR3: CASSSPQTSTDTQYF; DNA: TGTGCCAGCAGTTCTCCTCAAACTAGCACAGATACGCAGTATTTT
J: TRBJ1-1; D: -; size: -; length: 15; V: TRBV13; CDR3: CASSLGKQGGTEAFF; DNA: TGTGCCAGCAGCTTAGGTAAACAGGGCGGCACTGAAGCTTTCTTT
J: TRBJ2-1; D: -; size: few; length: 14; V: TRBV4-3; CDR3: CASSQDTVGNEQFF; DNA: TGCGCCAGCAGCCAAGATACCGTTGGCAATGAGCAGTTCTTC
J: TRBJ2-4; D: TRBD1; size: -; length: 16; V: TRBV4-2; CDR3: CASSQDWGTVKNIQYF; DNA: TGTGCCAGCAGCCAAGATTGGGGGACAGTGAAAAACATTCAGTACTTC
J: TRBJ2-1; D: TRBD2; size: -; length: 20; V: TRBV25-1; CDR3: CASSESLAGGLTTNYNEQFF; DNA: TGTGCCAGCAGTGAATCGCTAGCGGGGGGCCTCACTACCAACTACAATGAGCAGTTCTTC
J: TRBJ2-1; D: TRBD2; size: few; length: 16; V: TRBV12-3/TRBV12-4; CDR3: CASSLEVAGAYNEQFF; DNA: TGTGCCAGCAGTTTAGAAGTAGCGGGGGCCTACAATGAGCAGTTCTTC
J: TRBJ1-2; D: -; size: many; length: 11; V: TRBV28; CDR3: CASSSLGGYTF; DNA: TGTGCCAGCAGTTCTCTGGGAGGCTACACCTTC
J: TRBJ2-6; D: TRBD1; size: many; length: 18; V: TRBV24-1; CDR3: CATSPTGQGEIGANVLTF; DNA: TGTGCCACCAGCCCCACCGGACAGGGAGAAATTGGGGCCAACGTCCTGACTTTC
J: TRBJ2-5; D: -; size: -; length: 12; V: TRBV20-1; CDR3: CSARFRQETQYF; DNA: TGCAGTGCTAGATTTCGACAAGAGACCCAGTACTTC
J: TRBJ2-5; D: -; size: few; length: 16; V: TRBV2; CDR3: CAGSDIGDPRGETQYF; DNA: TGTGCCGGCAGTGATATAGGGGACCCGAGAGGAGAGACCCAGTACTTC
J: TRBJ1-1; D: -; size: once; length: 15; V: TRBV5-1; CDR3: CASSLADRYNTEAFF; DNA: TGCGCCAGCAGCTTGGCCGACAGGTACAACACTGAAGCTTTCTTT
J: TRBJ2-1; D: TRBD2; size: -; length: 16; V: TRBV7-8; CDR3: CASIYLAGADYNEQFF; DNA: TGTGCCAGCATCTACCTAGCGGGGGCAGATTACAATGAGCAGTTCTTC
J: TRBJ2-7; D: TRBD1; size: -; length: 16; V: TRBV7-9; CDR3: CASSLIGQGPPYEQYF; DNA: TGTGCCAGCAGCTTAATAGGACAGGGGCCCCCCTACGAGCAGTACTTC
J: TRBJ2-4; D: -; size: few; length: 12; V: TRBV2; CDR3: CASSGDGNIQYF; DNA: TGTGCCAGCAGTGGGGACGGAAACATTCAGTACTTC
J: TRBJ2-7; D: -; size: -; length: 16; V: TRBV5-1; CDR3: CASSSAPLAGPYEQYF; DNA: TGCGCCAGCAGCTCCGCCCCGTTGGCAGGGCCCTACGAGCAGTACTTC
J: TRBJ1-6; D: -; size: few; length: 14; V: TRBV5-1; CDR3: CASSSPGENSPLHF; DNA: TGCGCCAGCAGCTCGCCAGGGGAGAATTCACCCCTCCACTTT
J: TRBJ2-7; D: TRBD1; size: few; length: 14; V: TRBV12-3/TRBV12-4; CDR3: CASSWTGVVYEQYF; DNA: TGTGCCAGCAGTTGGACAGGGGTAGTTTACGAGCAGTACTTC
J: TRBJ1-5; D: TRBD1; size: -; length: 17; V: TRBV3-1; CDR3: CASSPSTGTGGYQPQHF; DNA: TGTGCCAGCAGCCCCTCCACCGGGACAGGGGGCTATCAGCCCCAGCATTTT
J: TRBJ1-1; D: -; size: few; length: 16; V: TRBV4-3; CDR3: CASSQDSGVGNTEAFF; DNA: TGCGCCAGCAGCCAAGATTCAGGGGTCGGGAACACTGAAGCTTTCTTT
J: TRBJ2-3; D: -; size: -; length: 14; V: TRBV7-8; CDR3: CASSLDLGADTQYF; DNA: TGTGCCAGCAGCTTAGACCTCGGTGCAGATACGCAGTATTTT
J: TRBJ2-1; D: -; size: -; length: 14; V: TRBV12-2; CDR3: CASRSGGGCNEQFF; DNA: TGTGCAAGTCGCTCCGGGGGCGGGTGTAATGAGCAGTTCTTC
J: TRBJ2-5; D: -; size: -; length: 14; V: TRBV21-1; CDR3: CASNVNRGRETQYF; DNA: TGTGCCAGCAACGTCAACAGGGGGAGAGAGACCCAGTACTTC
J: TRBJ2-6; D: -; size: few; length: 19; V: TRBV28; CDR3: CASSPTGHTIYSGANVLTF; DNA: TGTGCCAGCAGTCCTACGGGACACACCATCTACTCTGGGGCCAACGTCCTGACTTTC
J: TRBJ1-1; D: -; size: -; length: 15; V: TRBV7-9; CDR3: CASSLVLRMNTEAFF; DNA: TGTGCCAGCAGCTTAGTCCTCAGAATGAACACTGAAGCTTTCTTT
J: TRBJ1-2; D: -; size: -; length: 14; V: TRBV28; CDR3: CASSSGFDGYGYTF; DNA: TGTGCCAGCAGTTCAGGGTTTGACGGCTATGGCTACACCTTC
J: TRBJ2-3; D: -; size: few; length: 17; V: TRBV12-3/TRBV12-4; CDR3: CASSPSRAGLGTDTQYF; DNA: TGTGCCAGCAGTCCCTCCCGGGCCGGCTTAGGCACAGATACGCAGTATTTT
J: TRBJ2-4; D: TRBD1; size: few; length: 18; V: TRBV7-4; CDR3: CASSFAGTGFPAKNIQYF; DNA: TGTGCCAGCAGCTTTGCTGGGACAGGGTTCCCAGCCAAAAACATTCAGTACTTC
J: TRBJ2-1; D: -; size: -; length: 14; V: TRBV7-9; CDR3: CASSINLGQNEQFF; DNA: TGTGCCAGCAGCATTAACCTCGGACAGAATGAGCAGTTCTTC
J: TRBJ2-1; D: -; size: -; length: 22; V: TRBV24-1; CDR3: CATSDLKNGDSQQGPSYNEQFF; DNA: TGTGCCACCAGTGATTTAAAGAATGGGGACTCTCAACAGGGGCCCTCCTACAATGAGCAGTTCTTC
J: TRBJ2-7; D: -; size: -; length: 14; V: TRBV13; CDR3: CASSTTGYSYEQYF; DNA: TGTGCCAGCAGCACAACCGGATACTCCTACGAGCAGTACTTC
J: TRBJ2-1; D: -; size: -; length: 21; V: TRBV21-1; CDR3: CASSNRQLAGGRSRSYNEQFF; DNA: TGTGCCAGCAGCAATCGGCAACTAGCGGGGGGGCGCAGTCGTTCCTACAATGAGCAGTTCTTC
J: TRBJ2-7; D: -; size: -; length: 16; V: TRBV19; CDR3: CASSPSVAAFTYEQYF; DNA: TGTGCCAGTAGTCCCTCAGTCGCGGCGTTTACCTACGAGCAGTACTTC
J: TRBJ1-1; D: -; size: -; length: 15; V: TRBV20-1; CDR3: CSAPSVGGLNTEAFF; DNA: TGCAGTGCTCCGTCAGTCGGGGGGTTGAACACTGAAGCTTTCTTT
J: TRBJ2-3; D: -; size: -; length: 15; V: TRBV24-1; CDR3: CATSDPGHRTDTQYF; DNA: TGTGCCACCAGTGATCCGGGACACCGCACAGATACGCAGTATTTT